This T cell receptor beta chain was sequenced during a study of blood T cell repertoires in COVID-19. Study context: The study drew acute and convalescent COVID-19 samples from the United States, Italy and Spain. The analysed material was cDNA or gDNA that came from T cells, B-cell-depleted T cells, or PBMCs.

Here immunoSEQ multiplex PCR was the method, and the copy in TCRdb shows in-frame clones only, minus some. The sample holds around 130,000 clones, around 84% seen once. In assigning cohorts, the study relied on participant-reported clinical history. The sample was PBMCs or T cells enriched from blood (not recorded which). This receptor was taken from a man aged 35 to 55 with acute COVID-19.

CDR3 in amino acids: CASATQGAVAEAFF. The CDR3 DNA reads TGCGCCAGCGCAACTCAGGGGGCTGTAGCTGAAGCTTTCTTT. The J gene is TRBJ1-1, the V gene TRBV5-1; 8 bases agree with TRBD1. The trim removed 7 bases at V and 6 bases at J, leaving 11 bases unmatched. The CDR3 contains 14 residues. Germline CDR1 SGHRS, CDR2 YFSETQ. Looking up the rest from reference TRBV5-1 and TRBJ1-1 gives the full variable domain: KAGVTQTPRYLIKTRGQQVTLSCSPISGHRSVSWYQQTPGQGLQFLFEYFSETQRNKGNFPGRFSGRQFSNSRSEMNVSTLELGDSALYLCASATQGAVAEAFFGQGTRLTVV.